This T cell receptor beta chain was sequenced during a study of OX40 agonist ivuxolimab in advanced cancers. Whole-study context: Patients were treated with intravenous ivuxolimab, dosed at 0.01 to 10 mg/kg and infused every 2 weeks.

TCRdb's table, derived via immunoSEQ multiplex PCR, lists solely in-frame clones and lacks some. The table includes about 24,000 clones, 70% to 85% detected once. At baseline, cycle 4 day 1, and cycle 7 day 1, blood was sampled. About this clone: At one boundary the junction diverges from the germline segment, which might be a read error.

The CDR3 totals 14 residues. Per the germline V gene, CDR1 is SSHAT and CDR2 is FNYEAQ (reference sequence). The V and J genes are TRBV7-7 and TRBJ2-3; possibly TRBD1 for D (6 bases). The sequence came from an adult with an advanced solid tumor such as melanoma, head and neck, liver or kidney cancer. The source was CD4+ or CD8+ T cells sorted from blood, collected in a trial of the OX40 agonist ivuxolimab. This chain's CDR3 is CASSLAAGADTQYF. In DNA form, the CDR3 reads TGTGCTAGCAGCTTAGCCGCAGGGGCAGATACGCAGTATTTT.